This T cell receptor (beta chain) was sequenced for a study of radiation and T cells in renal cell carcinoma. Points from the study as a whole: Top tumor clonotypes rose in blood 2 weeks post-radiation, then contracted. Without pretreatment biopsies, baseline tumor clonotype presence was undetermined.

Looked up from germline, CDR1 is SGDLS and CDR2 is YYNGEE. CDR3 length: 15 residues. V lost 0 bases, J lost 1 base, and 7 bases lay in between. Regarding time point: blood 4 weeks post-SBRT, at nephrectomy. The treatment denotes: 15 Gy SBRT to primary tumor, nephrectomy 4 weeks later. After SBRT, blood was collected at 2 and 4 weeks, plus baseline. The sample holds one count of this clone. No antigen is known for it. The data were produced by immunoSEQ multiplex PCR, yet TCRdb's version contains in-frame clones alone and is incomplete. Of roughly 45,000 clones listed, 65% to 85% are singletons. This chain joins TRBV9 and TRBJ2-2; weak D call: TRBD1 (5 bases). The material sequenced was blood, taken from a patient whose treatment included radiotherapy and nephrectomy. The receptor comes from a woman in her 70s with renal cell carcinoma. Written as DNA, the CDR3 is TGTGCCAGCAGCGTAGAAGGGGTGAACACCGGGGAGCTGTTTTTT. This gives the protein CASSVEGVNTGELFF.